This T cell receptor beta chain was sequenced during a study of CD8 T cells in ankylosing spondylitis. The study, taken as a whole, reports: In synovial fluid and blood from reactive arthritis, some motif variants were previously reported.

Looked up from germline, CDR1 is ENHRY and CDR2 is SYGVKD. V lost 9 bases, J lost 2 bases, and 12 bases lay in between. The CDR3 spans 13 residues. TCRdb independently ran MiXCR on the 5' RACE reads; one entry per CDR3 protein. Of about 300,000 distinct CDR3 sequences in the sample, less than 25% were seen once. This clonotype has at least ten counts. What it binds is unknown. This TCR was recovered from a female donor with ankylosing spondylitis or in good health (not recorded which). Sequences were obtained from blood, either unsorted or a sorted T cell fraction (not recorded which). The V call is TRBV10-3, the J call TRBJ2-3; a weak D match, TRBD2 (5 bases). The CDR3 DNA reads as TGTGCCATTGGAGCGGTCTTCACAGATACGCAGTATTTT. Translation: CAIGAVFTDTQYF.